This T cell receptor (beta chain) emerged from a study of blood T cells in healthy people across ages. Using a J-beta primer mix together with a sample-barcoded 5' primer, a second PCR was run for roughly 6 to 12 cycles. Each cDNA molecule, via a template-switch adaptor with 12 random nucleotides, was tagged. From the 5' RACE reads, TCRdb called clonotypes with MiXCR, one entry per CDR3 protein. The sample includes 850,000 to 1,000,000 distinct CDR3 sequences, 51% of them seen just once. Broader study findings: It was held that diversity estimates obtained from one million T cells represented underestimates. Unknown donor CMV status possibly confounded expanded clonotype changes.

From germline, CDR1 is LGHNA and CDR2 YSLEER. Trimming removed 1 base from V and 3 bases from J, with 15 bases in between. The CDR3 is 16 amino acids. With respect to this clonotype: Antigen: not known.

Isolation of PBMCs gave at least 7 million cells per sample. The sequencing input was blood. The receptor's source is a woman aged 55-70 years in good health. V and J are TRBV4-3 and TRBJ1-2; D gene ambiguous. The CDR3 nucleotides read TGCGCCAGCAGCCAAGGGCCCAGCCATGGGGACTATGGCTACACCTTC. Amino acids: CASSQGPSHGDYGYTF.